Listed below are T cell receptor beta chains from one sample, sequenced in a study of radiotherapy plus CTLA-4 blockade in lung cancer. Clones were read by immunoSEQ multiplex PCR, and TCRdb kept only the in-frame ones, dropping some. The profile shows about 95,000 clones, approximately 78% of them singletons. The specimen was peripheral blood, collected from a patient treated with radiotherapy plus ipilimumab. The receptor source for this set is a human donor with non-small cell lung cancer who had a partial response to radiotherapy plus ipilimumab. The conserved cysteine and the conserved F or W are not part of the CDR3 here.

cdr3_length j_call v_call cdr3_aa
14 TRBJ2-1 TRBV9 ASSPGTYNQHNEQF
11 TRBJ1-2 TRBV30 AWSEGQDYGYT
12 TRBJ2-1 TRBV5-1 ASRGVDSSNEQF
14 TRBJ2-3 TRBV7-9 ASSQGLAGAADTQY
11 TRBJ1-1 TRBV19 ASRGQSNTEAF
13 TRBJ2-2 TRBV19 ASSPHRRNTGELF
12 TRBJ2-1 TRBV2 ASRKAVRHNEQF
13 TRBJ1-5 TRBV11-1 ASSLGGGEGQPQH
15 TRBJ2-1 TRBV12-5 ASGLVSGSGSYNEQF
17 TRBJ2-7 TRBV5-6 ASSLATGGALPFPYEQY
11 TRBJ1-5 TRBV6-5 AGRERFDQPQH
14 TRBJ2-3 TRBV27 ASSTRQTSPADTQY
11 TRBJ1-2 TRBV27 ASSLYGYAGYT
14 TRBJ1-3 TRBV28 ASSLVGRGERNTIY
10 TRBJ2-2 TRBV18 ASSPYIGELF
14 TRBJ2-1 TRBV4-1 ASSQPTSGRDNEQF
14 TRBJ2-5 TRBV18 ASSIQPIAGTETQY
12 TRBJ2-1 TRBV28 ASREGEVSNEQF
15 TRBJ2-3 TRBV5-1 ASSSRAGGSLTDTQY
10 TRBJ2-2 TRBV19 ASRQGTGELF
9 TRBJ2-3 TRBV28 ASSTGLVGY
13 TRBJ1-3 TRBV9 ASSVAGSSGNTIY
12 TRBJ1-5 TRBV11-3 ASSLTGSNQPQH
15 TRBJ2-7 TRBV21-1 ASSNREETSDSYEQY
14 TRBJ2-1 TRBV27 ASSFGLADSYNEQF
14 TRBJ2-7 TRBV5-1 ASSLKSTSGEAKQY
10 TRBJ2-7 TRBV15 ATSPDSYEQY
15 TRBJ2-1 TRBV18 ASSPDRSGRSYNEQF
13 TRBJ2-5 TRBV7-8 ASSFRPGQQETQY
16 TRBJ2-2 TRBV9 ASSLDFISGRNTGELF
10 TRBJ2-5 TRBV30 AWSAGGYPQY
13 TRBJ2-7 TRBV14 ASSRRTSRGDEQY
13 TRBJ2-6 TRBV19 ASRTQSSGANVLT
12 TRBJ1-5 TRBV2 ASRPTGMSQPQH
13 TRBJ2-2 TRBV11-2 ASSLAGTGIRELF
13 TRBJ1-5 TRBV19 ASSPKGDRHQPQH
12 TRBJ1-5 TRBV12-5 ASGSTGGYQPQH
17 TRBJ2-3 TRBV28 ASSLIVQRETGGTDTQY
12 TRBJ1-2 TRBV5-1 ASSSRGREGGYT